The entry below describes one TCR beta chain. What it binds is unknown. This sample was taken from a study of cytomegalovirus exposure and HLA in healthy donors. V was pared by 3 bases and J by 0 bases, with 5 bases between. CDR1 MNHEY and CDR2 SVGAGI come from the germline V gene. The CDR3 length is 13 residues. Profiling relied on immunoSEQ multiplex PCR, and the TCRdb table lists in-frame clones only, not all of them. The table has over 100,000 clones, 85% to 90% seen once; the top ten hold more than 0.95%. Overall study findings and caveats: The study labeled more than 150 TCR beta chains cytomegalovirus-associated.

This chain joins TRBV6-5 and TRBJ1-1; D uncertain. The sequencing input was PBMCs. This clonotype originated in a woman aged 18-30 years in good health and CMV-seronegative. The CDR3 reads CASSYVMNTEAFF. The CDR3 DNA reads TGTGCCAGCAGTTATGTTATGAACACTGAAGCTTTCTTT.